Listed here are 28 T cell receptor beta chains from one sample, sequenced in a study of blood T cell repertoires in COVID-19 (dated by TCRdb to about 2020). The receptor library was made with the immunoSEQ multiplex PCR assay. This is the immuneACCESS table as TCRdb keeps it, with only in-frame sequences that have V and J called. A part of the clones is gone; compared with another copy, unresolved V genes explain less than half, and the rest is unexplained. Counted in this sample were 150,000 to 180,000 clones; 75% to 85% of them appeared once. The top ten clonotypes cover 12% of the sample. The source material was peripheral blood. Receptor source: a woman in her fifties or sixties with COVID-19, enrolled during active disease.

V and J are TRBV3-1 (or the pseudogene TRBV3-2) and TRBJ1-2; D remains ambiguous. From germline, CDR1 is LGHDT and CDR2 YNNKEL (reference sequence). CDR3 length equals 15 residues. V lost 4 bases and J 6 bases, leaving 18 bases between the germline ends. The chain's CDR3 is CASSPTWRSAHGYTF. DNA for the CDR3: TGTGCCAGCAGCCCCACTTGGAGATCCGCCCATGGCTACACCTTC.

This clone was seen more than once but under ten times. V and J are TRBV3-1 (or the pseudogene TRBV3-2) and TRBJ1-4; tentative D call: TRBD1 (5 bases). Germline loops: CDR1 LGHDT, CDR2 YNNKEL (reference sequence). The germline V and J ends were trimmed by 5 bases and 8 bases, with 15 bases remaining between them. The CDR3 has 14 residues. The CDR3 DNA sequence: TGTGCCAGCAGCTTAGGCGGGGCAGGAGAAAAACTGTTTTTT. Protein product: CASSLGGAGEKLFF.

This clone has just one count. One end of the junction varies from germline; a read error may be responsible. The rearrangement joins TRBV7-7 to TRBJ2-3; 12 nucleotides match TRBD2. CDR1 is SSHAT, CDR2 FNYEAQ, per germline (reference sequence). The CDR3 covers 16 residues. The CDR3 nucleotides are TGTGCTAGCAGCCCCCTAGCGGGAGGGCCCTCAGATACGCAGTATTTT. This encodes CASSPLAGGPSDTQYF.

V is TRBV19 and J is TRBJ1-4; 10 bases match TRBD1. With 4 bases clipped from V and 1 base from J, the junction kept 9 bases outside the gene matches. Germline CDR1 LNHDA, CDR2 SQIVND (reference sequence). The CDR3 totals 18 residues. The CDR3 reads CASSSKRDRGRTNEKLFF. The CDR3 DNA follows: TGTGCCAGTAGTAGTAAAAGGGACAGGGGTCGAACTAATGAAAAACTGTTTTTT.

This chain joins TRBV13 and TRBJ1-6; D is perhaps TRBD1 (6 bases). Germline V lookup: CDR1 PRHDT, CDR2 FYEKMQ (reference sequence). Trimming cost V 5 bases and J 0 bases, with 14 bases left between them. CDR3 length: 17 residues. Written as DNA, the CDR3 is TGTGCCAGCAGCCCGAGGGGGATTAGCTCCTATAATTCACCCCTCCACTTT. Its translation is CASSPRGISSYNSPLHF.

The chain links TRBV9 to TRBJ1-6, with D hard to call. Germline values: CDR1 SGDLS, CDR2 YYNGEE. Trimming removed 0 bases at V and 7 bases at J, with 11 bases between. The CDR3 is 15 residues long. The CDR3 sequence is CASSVASHGNSPLHF. CDR3 in DNA: TGTGCCAGCAGCGTAGCTAGTCACGGCAATTCACCCCTCCACTTT.

This clone came up a few times. V is TRBV11-2 and J is TRBJ1-2; D unclear. V shed 1 base and J shed 0 bases, with 3 bases lying between them. The CDR3 is 13 amino acids. Looked up from germline, CDR1 is SGHAT and CDR2 is FQNNGV. This CDR3 is CASSLAANYGYTF. CDR3 nucleotides: TGTGCCAGCAGCTTAGCAGCTAACTATGGCTACACCTTC. Combining the CDR3 with reference TRBV11-2 and TRBJ1-2 gives the whole variable domain EAGVAQSPRYKIIEKRQSVAFWCNPISGHATLYWYQQILGQGPKLLIQFQNNGVVDDSQLPKDRFSAERLKGVDSTLKIQPAKLEDSAVYLCASSLAANYGYTFGSGTRLTVV.

This chain connects TRBV18 to TRBJ1-3; D is uncertain. This CDR3 is built from 14 residues. Trimming removed 4 bases from V and 4 bases from J, with 11 bases in between. The V gene's germline CDR1 is KGHSH and CDR2 LQKENI. The CDR3 loop reads CASSRADPGNTIYF. CDR3 nucleotides: TGTGCCAGCTCACGGGCCGATCCGGGAAACACCATATATTTT.

This chain links TRBV5-1 with TRBJ1-1; 8 bases are a match to TRBD1. Trimming at V came to 2 bases and at J to 5 bases, leaving 8 bases not matched to a gene. The CDR3 length is 15 residues. CDR1 and CDR2 (germline): SGHRS, YFSETQ. Written as DNA, the CDR3 is TGCGCCAGCAGCTTTGGGGGACAGGCTATAACTGAAGCTTTCTTT. Translation: CASSFGGQAITEAFF.

CDR3 residues: CASSFRASGTEAFF. As DNA, the CDR3 is TGTGCCAGCAGCTTTCGGGCCTCGGGAACTGAAGCTTTCTTT. The genes are TRBV5-5 and TRBJ1-1; D ambiguous. Per germline, CDR1 SGHKS and CDR2 YYEKEE (reference sequence). With 2 bases removed from V and 5 bases from J, the gap between germline ends came to 13 bases. CDR3 length: 14 residues. The variable domain in full, completed from reference TRBV5-5 and TRBJ1-1, reads DAGVTQSPTHLIKTRGQQVTLRCSPISGHKSVSWYQQVLGQGPQFIFQYYEKEERGRGNFPDRFSARQFPNYSSELNVNALLLGDSALYLCASSFRASGTEAFFGQGTRLTVV.

The chain combines TRBV5-1 with TRBJ1-4; the D gene is possibly TRBD1 (6 bases). CDR1 is SGHRS, CDR2 YFSETQ, per germline. The CDR3 runs 13 residues. V lost 8 bases and J lost 7, with 15 bases in between. This CDR3 reads CASRSGAREKLFF. The CDR3 DNA follows: TGCGCCAGTAGGTCAGGGGCACGTGAAAAACTGTTTTTT. The whole variable domain, filled in from reference TRBV5-1 and TRBJ1-4, reads KAGVTQTPRYLIKTRGQQVTLSCSPISGHRSVSWYQQTPGQGLQFLFEYFSETQRNKGNFPGRFSGRQFSNSRSEMNVSTLELGDSALYLCASRSGAREKLFFGSGTQLSVL.

The V gene is TRBV6-5, the J gene TRBJ2-2; D remains unclear. CDR3 length equals 15 residues. The V gene lost 0 bases and the J gene lost 0 bases, with 5 bases spanning the gap. Per the germline V gene, CDR1 is MNHEY and CDR2 is SVGAGI. CDR3 coding DNA: TGTGCCAGCAGTTACTCTCAGACGAACACCGGGGAGCTGTTTTTT. Protein: CASSYSQTNTGELFF.

There are a few counts of this clone. J is TRBJ1-2 and V is TRBV5-1, with TRBD1 identical over 9 bases. The CDR3 is made up of 14 amino acids. V trimming: 4 bases; J trimming: 8 bases; junction bases outside the gene matches: 9. CDR1 and CDR2 (germline): SGHRS, YFSETQ. CDR3 protein: CASSVQQGAWGYTF. The CDR3 DNA follows: TGCGCCAGCAGCGTCCAACAGGGGGCTTGGGGCTACACCTTC.

This clone has ten or more counts. The CDR3 coding sequence is TGTGCCAGCAGTCCACTGGGCCATCCTGGAAACACCATATATTTT. Encoded protein: CASSPLGHPGNTIYF. The chain recombines TRBV6-2 or TRBV6-3 with TRBJ1-3; D not resolved. CDR1 is MNHEY, CDR2 SVGEGT, per germline. Between the trimmed V and J ends, which lost 5 bases and 2 bases, there was a span of 13 bases. The CDR3 extends over 15 amino acids.

The chain carries TRBV11-2 and TRBJ2-1, with D unclear. The CDR3 runs to 13 residues. Germline CDR1 and CDR2: SGHAT and FQNNGV. Trimming shortened V by 2 bases and J by 9 bases, and 11 bases separated the two germline ends. The CDR3 region has the DNA TGTGCCAGCAGCTTAAAGCCTACGTCTGAGCAGTTCTTC. It encodes CASSLKPTSEQFF.

The CDR3 nucleotides are TGTGCCAGCAGTGACACCGGACTAGCGGGGGGCCTCCGCTTCACAGATACGCAGTATTTT. Protein product: CASSDTGLAGGLRFTDTQYF. V gene TRBV6-4 combines with J gene TRBJ2-3; 14 bases agree with TRBD2. The CDR3 has 20 amino acids. The ends lost 2 bases at V and 2 bases at J; junction bases unmatched: 12. Germline CDR1 and CDR2: MRHNA and SNTAGT.

The rearrangement links TRBV5-6 to TRBJ1-2; possibly TRBD1 for D (5 bases). The germline V gene encodes CDR1 SGHDT and CDR2 YYEEEE. This CDR3 comprises 14 residues. V lost 2 bases and J 3 bases, leaving 11 bases between the germline ends. CDR3 sequence: CASSLPGLYYGYTF. CDR3 DNA sequence: TGTGCCAGCAGCTTACCGGGACTTTACTATGGCTACACCTTC.

In its sample, this clone was seen a few times. The CDR3 region has the DNA TGTGCCAGCAGTTACGAGGGCTCCTTTGACAATGAGCAGTTCTTC. It codes for CASSYEGSFDNEQFF. V usage is TRBV6-5 and J usage is TRBJ2-1; D is possibly TRBD2 (5 bases). The germline gives CDR1 MNHEY, CDR2 SVGAGI. Trimming stripped 2 bases from V and 5 bases from J, with 13 bases between. The CDR3 consists of 15 residues.

The chain has TRBV3-1 (or the pseudogene TRBV3-2) and TRBJ1-3; D unclear. Per the germline V gene, CDR1 is LGHDT and CDR2 is YNNKEL (reference sequence). The CDR3 totals 15 residues. With 0 bases removed from V and 5 bases from J, the gap between germline ends came to 11 bases. CDR3 sequence: CASSQESGSRNTIYF. In DNA, the CDR3 is TGTGCCAGCAGCCAAGAGAGCGGCAGTCGAAACACCATATATTTT.

This sequence joins TRBV7-9 and TRBJ1-2, with TRBD1 matching over 8 bases. Per germline, CDR1 SEHNR and CDR2 FQNEAQ (reference sequence). The CDR3 has 15 amino acids. Unmatched junction bases numbered 8, after V lost 1 base and J lost 7 bases. CDR3 loop: CASSLGNQGALGYTF. The CDR3 DNA reads TGTGCCAGCAGCTTAGGGAACCAGGGGGCGCTTGGCTACACCTTC.

This clone was recorded only once. The rearrangement links TRBV11-2 to TRBJ1-5; 7 positions agree with TRBD1. The CDR3 totals 13 residues. Germline V lookup: CDR1 SGHAT, CDR2 FQNNGV. The V segment lost 0 bases and the J segment 9 bases; nucleotides outside the gene matches: 2. The CDR3 region is CASSLERTGPQHF. The CDR3 DNA is TGTGCCAGCAGCTTAGAGAGGACAGGGCCCCAGCATTTT.

The chain uses TRBV11-2 and TRBJ1-2; D is uncertain. The CDR3 consists of 12 residues. V dropped 0 bases and J dropped 4 bases, with 3 bases sitting between them. The germline gives CDR1 SGHAT, CDR2 FQNNGV. The CDR3 loop reads CASSLDLYGYTF. The CDR3 bases are TGTGCCAGCAGCTTAGATCTCTATGGCTACACCTTC.

The chain carries TRBV7-2 and TRBJ1-1; 12 bases agree with TRBD1. After removal of 4 bases from V and 0 bases from J, the junction contained 12 bases not matched to a gene. Germline CDR1 reads SGHTA; CDR2 reads FQGNSA. The CDR3 consists of 19 residues. CDR3 DNA: TGTGCCAGCAGCTGGACCCGGGACAGGGGGCGGACAATGAACACTGAAGCTTTCTTT. Translation: CASSWTRDRGRTMNTEAFF.

V gene TRBV7-9 combines with J gene TRBJ1-1; possibly TRBD1 for D (5 bases). Germline V gene sequence: CDR1 SEHNR, CDR2 FQNEAQ (reference sequence). The CDR3 has 16 amino acids. V was pared by 0 bases and J by 1 base, with 12 bases between. CDR3 residues: CASSLAGFQGNTEAFF. The CDR3 DNA is TGTGCCAGCAGCTTAGCGGGGTTCCAGGGGAACACTGAAGCTTTCTTT.

The chain carries TRBV10-3 and TRBJ1-1; D is ambiguous. There are 14 residues in the CDR3. CDR1 ENHRY and CDR2 SYGVKD come from the germline V gene. Between the trimmed V and J ends, which lost 3 bases and 10 bases, there was a span of 18 bases. The CDR3 bases are TGTGCCATCAGTGACCGGGAATACACTTCTTCAGCTTTCTTT. Its protein product is CAISDREYTSSAFF.

V is TRBV11-3 and J is TRBJ2-1; TRBD1 is a possible D gene (5 bases). V was trimmed by 5 bases and J by 1 base, leaving 9 bases between them. Germline assignment: CDR1 SGHNT and CDR2 YENEEA. The length of the CDR3 is 14 residues. In DNA, the CDR3 is TGTGCCAGCAGCCCTAGGGGTTCCTACAATGAGCAGTTCTTC. It specifies CASSPRGSYNEQFF.

This rearrangement joins TRBV7-3 to TRBJ1-5; weak D call: TRBD1 (5 bases). The V gene's germline CDR1 is SGHTA and CDR2 FQGTGA. The CDR3 is 15 amino acids. The V end lost 2 bases, the J end lost 1 base, and 9 bases lay between the germline ends. CDR3 bases: TGTGCCAGCAGCTTAGGCCAGGGAAGCAATCAGCCCCAGCATTTT. It codes for CASSLGQGSNQPQHF.

The V call is TRBV20-1, the J call TRBJ1-1, with 9 bases fitting TRBD1. There are 11 residues in the CDR3. Per germline, CDR1 DFQATT and CDR2 SNEGSKA (reference sequence). The ends lost 5 bases at V and 8 bases at J; junction bases unmatched: 3. As DNA, the CDR3 is TGCAGTGCTCGGGGACAGGGAGAAGCTTTCTTT. Translation gives CSARGQGEAFF.